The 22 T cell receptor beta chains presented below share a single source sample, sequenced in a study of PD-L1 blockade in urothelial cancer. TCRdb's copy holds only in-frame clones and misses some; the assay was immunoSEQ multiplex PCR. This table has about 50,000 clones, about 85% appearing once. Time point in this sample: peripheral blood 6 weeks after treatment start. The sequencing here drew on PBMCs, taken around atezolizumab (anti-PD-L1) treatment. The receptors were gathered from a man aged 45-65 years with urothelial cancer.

This CDR3 reads CASSLREGGPYEQYF. DNA of the CDR3: TGTGCCAGCAGTTTAAGGGAAGGGGGCCCCTACGAGCAGTACTTC. The V call is TRBV27, the J call TRBJ2-7; 7 bases are a match to TRBD1. V shed 2 bases and J 2 bases; nucleotides not matched to a gene: 6. There are 15 residues in the CDR3. Germline values: CDR1 MNHEY, CDR2 SMNVEV (reference sequence).

The CDR3: CAISEIRAWEGGNEQFF. CDR3 DNA: TGTGCCATCAGTGAAATCCGTGCGTGGGAGGGGGGCAATGAGCAGTTCTTC. This sequence joins TRBV10-3 and TRBJ2-1, with D possibly being TRBD2 (7 bases). V shed 3 bases and J shed 6 bases, with 21 bases lying between them. Germline assignment: CDR1 ENHRY and CDR2 SYGVKD. The CDR3 spans 17 residues.

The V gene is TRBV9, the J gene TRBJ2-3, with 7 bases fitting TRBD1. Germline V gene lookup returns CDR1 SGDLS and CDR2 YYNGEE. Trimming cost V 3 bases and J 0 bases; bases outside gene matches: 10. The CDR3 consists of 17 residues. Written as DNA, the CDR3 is TGTGCCAGCAGCGGGACCGGGACAGAGACCAGCACAGATACGCAGTATTTT. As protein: CASSGTGTETSTDTQYF.

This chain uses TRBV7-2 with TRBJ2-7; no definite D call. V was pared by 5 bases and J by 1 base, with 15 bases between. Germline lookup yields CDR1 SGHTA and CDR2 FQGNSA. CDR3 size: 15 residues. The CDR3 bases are TGTGCCAGCAGCCTTAGAGCCTCACTGTCCTACGAGCAGTACTTC. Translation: CASSLRASLSYEQYF.

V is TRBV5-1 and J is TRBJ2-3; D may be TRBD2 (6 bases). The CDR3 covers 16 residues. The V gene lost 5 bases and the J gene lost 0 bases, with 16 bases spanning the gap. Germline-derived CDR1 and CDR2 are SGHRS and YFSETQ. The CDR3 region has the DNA TGCGCCAGCAGGCGTCAAGGAGGGGCTAGCACAGATACGCAGTATTTT. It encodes CASRRQGGASTDTQYF.

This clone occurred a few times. The CDR3 spells CASSRKTSGGPNTGELFF. The CDR3 DNA reads as TGCGCCAGCAGTCGGAAGACTAGCGGGGGACCGAACACCGGGGAGCTGTTTTTT. The V call is TRBV4-1, the J call TRBJ2-2; 12 bases align to TRBD2. CDR1 and CDR2 from the germline V gene are MGHRA and YSYEKL. The junction had 8 bases not matched to a gene; V was cut back by 6 bases and J by 0 bases. There are 18 residues in the CDR3.

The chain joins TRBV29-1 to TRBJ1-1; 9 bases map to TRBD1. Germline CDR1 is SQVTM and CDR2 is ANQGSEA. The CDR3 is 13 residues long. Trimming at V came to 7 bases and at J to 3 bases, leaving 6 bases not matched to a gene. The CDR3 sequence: CSGSQGADTEAFF. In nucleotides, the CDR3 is TGCAGCGGATCACAGGGGGCGGACACTGAAGCTTTCTTT.

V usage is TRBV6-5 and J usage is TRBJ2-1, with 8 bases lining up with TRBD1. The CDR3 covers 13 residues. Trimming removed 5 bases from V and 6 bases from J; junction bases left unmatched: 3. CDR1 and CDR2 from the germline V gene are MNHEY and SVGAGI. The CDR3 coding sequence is TGTGCCAGCAGTCAGGGGGCTGTCAATGAGCAGTTCTTC. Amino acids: CASSQGAVNEQFF.

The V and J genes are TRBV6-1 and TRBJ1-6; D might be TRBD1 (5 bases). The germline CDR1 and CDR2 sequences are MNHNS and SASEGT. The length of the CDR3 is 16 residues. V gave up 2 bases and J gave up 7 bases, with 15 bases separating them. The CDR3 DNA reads TGTGCCAGCAGTGAACAGGGCTCTTTTGGCAATTCACCCCTCCACTTT. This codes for CASSEQGSFGNSPLHF.

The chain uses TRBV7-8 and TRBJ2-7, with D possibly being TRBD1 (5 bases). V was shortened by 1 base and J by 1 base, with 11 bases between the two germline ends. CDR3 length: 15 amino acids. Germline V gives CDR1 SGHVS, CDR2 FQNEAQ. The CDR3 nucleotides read TGTGCCAGCAGCTTAGTCCTTGGACAATCCTACGAGCAGTACTTC. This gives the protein CASSLVLGQSYEQYF.

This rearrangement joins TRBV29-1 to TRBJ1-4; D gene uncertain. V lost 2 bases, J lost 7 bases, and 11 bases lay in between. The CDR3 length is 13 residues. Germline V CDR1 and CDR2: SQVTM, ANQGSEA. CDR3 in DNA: TGCAGCGTTGAACCCAGCGTCGGTGAAAAACTGTTTTTT. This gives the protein CSVEPSVGEKLFF. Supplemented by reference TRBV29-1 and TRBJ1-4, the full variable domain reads SAVISQKPSRDICQRGTSLTIQCQVDSQVTMMFWYRQQPGQSLTLIATANQGSEATYESGFVIDKFPISRPNLTFSTLTVSNMSPEDSSIYLCSVEPSVGEKLFFGSGTQLSVL.

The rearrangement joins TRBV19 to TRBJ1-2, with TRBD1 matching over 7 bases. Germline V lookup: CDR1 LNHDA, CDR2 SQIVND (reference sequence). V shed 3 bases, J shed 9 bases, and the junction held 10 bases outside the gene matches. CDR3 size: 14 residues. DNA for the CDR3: TGTGCCAGTAGTATTCCCAGGACAGGCAGTAGCTACACCTTC. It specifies CASSIPRTGSSYTF.

CDR3 sequence reads: CASSTRGEENTIYF. For the CDR3, the DNA is TGTGCCAGTAGTACCCGCGGGGAGGAGAACACCATATATTTT. The genes are TRBV19 and TRBJ1-3; no clear D gene. V gave up 4 bases and J gave up 7 bases, with 14 bases separating them. This CDR3 spans 14 amino acids. Germline CDR1 is LNHDA and CDR2 is SQIVND (reference sequence).

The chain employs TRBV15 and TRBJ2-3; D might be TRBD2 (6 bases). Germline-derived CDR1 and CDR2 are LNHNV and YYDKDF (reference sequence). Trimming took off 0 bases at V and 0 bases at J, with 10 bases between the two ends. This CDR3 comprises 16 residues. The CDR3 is CATSRDLASSTDTQYF. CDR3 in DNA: TGTGCCACCAGCAGAGACCTAGCGTCTAGCACAGATACGCAGTATTTT.

Written as DNA, the CDR3 is TGTGCCAGCAGTGTTGGAATACATAGCCACGAGCAGTACTTC. Its translation is CASSVGIHSHEQYF. The chain links TRBV6-1 to TRBJ2-7; D not resolved. The V end was cut by 4 bases, the J end by 5 bases, with 15 bases between. CDR1 MNHNS and CDR2 SASEGT come from the germline V gene. This CDR3 is built from 14 residues.

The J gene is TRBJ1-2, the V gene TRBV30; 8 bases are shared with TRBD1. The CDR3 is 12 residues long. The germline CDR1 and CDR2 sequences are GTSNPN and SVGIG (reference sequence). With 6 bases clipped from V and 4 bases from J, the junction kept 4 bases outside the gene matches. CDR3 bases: TGTGCCTGTCACAGGGGGTTCTATGGCTACACCTTC. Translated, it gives CACHRGFYGYTF.

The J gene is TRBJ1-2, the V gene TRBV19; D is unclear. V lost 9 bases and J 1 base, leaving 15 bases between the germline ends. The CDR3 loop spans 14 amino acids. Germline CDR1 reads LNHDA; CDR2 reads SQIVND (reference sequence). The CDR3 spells CASLAGSGNYGYTF. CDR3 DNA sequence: TGTGCCAGCCTGGCGGGGTCGGGTAACTATGGCTACACCTTC.

The CDR3 spells CASRLGQGGVRYEKLFF. The DNA for the CDR3 is TGTGCCAGCCGACTTGGACAGGGGGGGGTCCGGTATGAAAAACTGTTTTTT. The chain uses TRBV5-5 and TRBJ1-4; 10 bases line up with TRBD1. The V and J ends lost 7 bases and 6 bases, in that order; junction bases with no gene match: 15. From germline, CDR1 is SGHKS and CDR2 YYEKEE (reference sequence). The CDR3 extends over 17 amino acids. Variable domain in full (rest from reference TRBV5-5 and TRBJ1-4): DAGVTQSPTHLIKTRGQQVTLRCSPISGHKSVSWYQQVLGQGPQFIFQYYEKEERGRGNFPDRFSARQFPNYSSELNVNALLLGDSALYLCASRLGQGGVRYEKLFFGSGTQLSVL.

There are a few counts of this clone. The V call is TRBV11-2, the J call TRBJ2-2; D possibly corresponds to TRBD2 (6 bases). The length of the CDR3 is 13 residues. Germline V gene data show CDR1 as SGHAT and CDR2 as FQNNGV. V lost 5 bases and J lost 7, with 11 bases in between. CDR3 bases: TGTGCCAGCAGCCCGGGGCGGGACGGGGAGCTGTTTTTT. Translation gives CASSPGRDGELFF.

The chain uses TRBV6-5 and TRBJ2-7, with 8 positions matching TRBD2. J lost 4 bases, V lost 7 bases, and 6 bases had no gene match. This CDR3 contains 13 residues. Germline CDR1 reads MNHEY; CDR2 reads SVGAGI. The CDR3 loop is CASTKAGVYEQYF. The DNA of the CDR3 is TGTGCCAGCACCAAAGCGGGAGTATACGAGCAGTACTTC.

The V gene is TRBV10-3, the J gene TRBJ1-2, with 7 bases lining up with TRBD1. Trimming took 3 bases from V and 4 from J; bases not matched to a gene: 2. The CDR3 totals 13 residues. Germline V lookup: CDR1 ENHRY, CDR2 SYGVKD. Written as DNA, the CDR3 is TGTGCCATCAGTGAACAGGGGACCTATGGCTACACCTTC. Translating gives CAISEQGTYGYTF.

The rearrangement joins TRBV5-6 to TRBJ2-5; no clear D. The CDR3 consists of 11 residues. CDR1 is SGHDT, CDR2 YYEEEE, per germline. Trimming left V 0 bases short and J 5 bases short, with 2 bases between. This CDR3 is CASSLAETQYF. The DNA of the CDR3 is TGTGCCAGCAGCTTGGCGGAGACCCAGTACTTC.